Following are 26 T cell receptor beta chains from one sample sequenced in a study of blood T cell repertoires in COVID-19. Generated by immunoSEQ multiplex PCR, the TCRdb table keeps only in-frame clones and is missing some. The sample has more than 35,000 clones, 69% seen once. Sequences were obtained from peripheral blood. The receptors derive from an elderly man with acute or convalescent COVID-19.

This rearrangement joins TRBV7-2 to TRBJ2-7; TRBD1 agrees at 8 bases. From germline, CDR1 is SGHTA and CDR2 FQGNSA. V was pared by 5 bases and J by 1 base, with 1 base of the junction left unmatched. The CDR3 is made up of 13 amino acids. CDR3 nucleotides: TGTGCCAGCAGCCGGACAGGGTCCTACGAGCAGTACTTC. It encodes CASSRTGSYEQYF.

V is TRBV10-3 and J is TRBJ1-1, with TRBD1 identical over 10 bases. Germline values: CDR1 ENHRY, CDR2 SYGVKD. The CDR3 is made up of 15 amino acids. V lost 2 bases, J lost 3 bases, and 3 bases stayed unmatched. CDR3: CAISETGTGDTEAFF. CDR3 in DNA: TGTGCCATCAGTGAGACGGGGACAGGGGACACTGAAGCTTTCTTT.

This clone was found a few times. The rearrangement uses TRBV18 and TRBJ1-6; D remains ambiguous. The germline gives CDR1 KGHSH, CDR2 LQKENI. The CDR3 length is 13 residues. The V gene lost 3 bases and the J gene lost 9 bases, with 9 bases spanning the gap. The CDR3 DNA reads TGTGCCAGCTCACCCGGTTCCGGTTCACCCCTCCACTTT. Its protein product is CASSPGSGSPLHF.

V usage is TRBV27 and J usage is TRBJ1-2; D perhaps matches TRBD1 (5 bases). Trimming stripped 2 bases from V and 4 bases from J, with 17 bases between. The CDR3 loop spans 16 amino acids. Germline assignment: CDR1 MNHEY and CDR2 SMNVEV (reference sequence). The CDR3 region has the DNA TGTGCCAGCAGTTTAACTGGCTTGGGGCTTGGCTATGGCTACACCTTC. It is translated as CASSLTGLGLGYGYTF.

Turning to this clone: The identical CDR3 is also encoded by other nucleotide sequences in the sample. The V gene is TRBV7-8, the J gene TRBJ1-1; 9 nucleotides match TRBD1. CDR3 length equals 14 residues. Germline V gene lookup returns CDR1 SGHVS and CDR2 FQNEAQ. The V segment lost 5 bases and the J segment 4 bases; nucleotides outside the gene matches: 5. In DNA form, the CDR3 reads TGTGCCAGCAGCAGCGGACAGGGGATCACTGAAGCTTTCTTT. It specifies CASSSGQGITEAFF. Using reference TRBV7-8 and TRBJ1-1 for the parts outside the CDR3, the full variable domain is GAGVSQSPRYKVAKRGQDVALRCDPISGHVSLFWYQQALGQGPEFLTYFQNEAQLDKSGLPSDRFFAERPEGSVSTLKIQRTQQEDSAVYLCASSSGQGITEAFFGQGTRLTVV.

The chain is built from TRBV11-2 and TRBJ1-5; TRBD1 is a possible D gene (5 bases). V lost 1 base, J lost 3 bases, and 10 bases lay in between. Germline-derived CDR1 and CDR2 are SGHAT and FQNNGV. This CDR3 spans 15 amino acids. CDR3 in amino acids: CASSLGGHSNQPQHF. The CDR3 DNA follows: TGTGCCAGCAGCTTAGGAGGACATTCCAATCAGCCCCAGCATTTT.

V gene TRBV10-3 combines with J gene TRBJ1-2; possible D gene TRBD1, 5 bases. This CDR3 is 15 amino acids long. Germline CDR1 and CDR2: ENHRY and SYGVKD. V was shortened by 7 bases and J by 0 bases, with 15 bases between the two germline ends. The CDR3 coding sequence is TGTGCCATCAATACCGCAGGGTTAGCTAACTATGGCTACACCTTC. Its translation: CAINTAGLANYGYTF.

The V call is TRBV7-3, the J call TRBJ2-3, with D maybe TRBD1 (6 bases). This CDR3 spans 16 amino acids. Per germline, CDR1 SGHTA and CDR2 FQGTGA. V lost 1 base and J 1 base, leaving 12 bases between the germline ends. DNA for the CDR3: TGTGCCAGCAGCTTAATGGGGGCGCTCGGCACAGATACGCAGTATTTT. Protein sequence: CASSLMGALGTDTQYF.

CDR3 sequence reads: CASSKGGNTEAFF. CDR3 bases: TGTGCCAGTAGTAAAGGGGGGAACACTGAAGCTTTCTTT. The chain uses TRBV19 and TRBJ1-1, with a possible D match to TRBD1 (6 bases). The CDR3 has 13 amino acids. Germline values: CDR1 LNHDA, CDR2 SQIVND (reference sequence). V was trimmed by 4 bases and J by 1 base, leaving 7 bases between them.

This chain uses TRBV21-1 with TRBJ1-1; the tabulated D call, TRBD1, remains unverified against the DNA. TRBV21-1 is listed as a pseudogene. The CDR3 is 13 residues long. The CDR3 DNA reads TGTGCCAGCAGCCCTAGAGGGGGCACTGAAGCTTTCTTT. Residues: CASSPRGGTEAFF.

The chain has TRBV9 and TRBJ1-2, with no clear D. Germline V gives CDR1 SGDLS, CDR2 YYNGEE. This CDR3 contains 17 residues. The germline V and J ends were trimmed by 1 base and 7 bases, with 23 bases remaining between them. The CDR3 coding sequence is TGTGCCAGCAGCGTAAGCCCCTCGCCTATCTCAGGAGGTGGCTACACCTTC. Translation gives CASSVSPSPISGGGYTF.

This chain uses TRBV29-1 with TRBJ2-1, with 9 bases identical to TRBD1. This CDR3 contains 13 residues. Germline V gives CDR1 SQVTM, CDR2 ANQGSEA. The V gene end was trimmed by 4 bases and the J gene end by 4 bases; junction bases not matched to a gene: 2. The CDR3 protein is CSVGTGEYNEQFF. The DNA for the CDR3 is TGCAGCGTTGGGACAGGGGAATACAATGAGCAGTTCTTC.

V and J are TRBV9 and TRBJ1-1, with 9 bases matching TRBD1. J lost 5 bases, V lost 4 bases, and 6 bases had no gene match. CDR3 size: 14 residues. CDR1 SGDLS and CDR2 YYNGEE come from the germline V gene. CDR3 amino acids: CASSPGTGRTEAFF. The CDR3 DNA reads TGTGCCAGCAGCCCGGGGACAGGGCGTACTGAAGCTTTCTTT.

CDR3 residues: CASSSGITSGANVLTF. The DNA of the CDR3 is TGTGCCAGCAGCTCCGGGATAACCTCTGGGGCCAACGTCCTGACTTTC. This rearrangement joins TRBV11-3 to TRBJ2-6; possible D gene TRBD2, 5 bases. CDR3 length equals 16 residues. Germline V gene data show CDR1 as SGHNT and CDR2 as YENEEA. V was shortened by 4 bases and J by 0 bases, with 10 bases between the two germline ends. The whole variable domain, remainder taken from reference TRBV11-3 and TRBJ2-6, is EAGVVQSPRYKIIEKKQPVAFWCNPISGHNTLYWYLQNLGQGPELLIRYENEEAVDDSQLPKDRFSAERLKGVDSTLKIQPAELGDSAVYLCASSSGITSGANVLTFGAGSRLTVL.

The V gene is TRBV29-1, the J gene TRBJ1-2; D is possibly TRBD1 (6 bases). The CDR3 contains 13 residues. V was trimmed by 8 bases and J by 4 bases, leaving 17 bases between them. CDR1 SQVTM and CDR2 ANQGSEA come from the germline V gene. The CDR3 here is CSKQGHHSYGYTF. CDR3 DNA sequence: TGCAGCAAACAGGGTCATCATAGCTATGGCTACACCTTC.

V gene TRBV28 combines with J gene TRBJ1-4; D is possibly TRBD1 (5 bases). V shed 2 bases and J shed 6 bases, with 13 bases lying between them. Germline lookup yields CDR1 MDHEN and CDR2 SYDVKM. The CDR3 has 15 residues. The CDR3 is CASSLGQPGDEKLFF. The CDR3 DNA reads as TGTGCCAGCAGTTTAGGACAACCGGGGGATGAAAAACTGTTTTTT.

The DNA of the CDR3 is TGCGCCAGCAGCTCCCGGGCATCAGGGTCGAACACTGAAGCTTTCTTT. This sequence encodes CASSSRASGSNTEAFF. V gene TRBV5-1 combines with J gene TRBJ1-1; D possibly corresponds to TRBD1 (5 bases). V lost 3 bases, J lost 1 base, and 16 bases lay in between. This CDR3 has 16 amino acids. Germline values: CDR1 SGHRS, CDR2 YFSETQ. The complete variable domain, with remaining parts taken from reference TRBV5-1 and TRBJ1-1, reads KAGVTQTPRYLIKTRGQQVTLSCSPISGHRSVSWYQQTPGQGLQFLFEYFSETQRNKGNFPGRFSGRQFSNSRSEMNVSTLELGDSALYLCASSSRASGSNTEAFFGQGTRLTVV.

This clone was counted between two and nine times. CDR3 sequence reads: CASRYGQGEPLEAFF. The CDR3 DNA follows: TGCGCCAGCAGATACGGACAGGGGGAGCCCCTTGAAGCTTTCTTT. The genes are TRBV10-2 and TRBJ1-1, with 10 nucleotides matching TRBD1. The CDR3 contains 15 residues. With 6 bases clipped from V and 7 bases from J, the junction kept 11 bases outside the gene matches. Germline V gene sequence: CDR1 WSHSY, CDR2 SAAADI.

The table lists this clone with a few counts. This rearrangement joins TRBV7-9 to TRBJ2-7; 8 nucleotides agree with TRBD2. This CDR3 has 15 amino acids. The germline V gene encodes CDR1 SEHNR and CDR2 FQNEAQ (reference sequence). The J segment lost 6 bases and the V segment lost 1 base, leaving 8 bases of the junction unmatched. CDR3 DNA sequence: TGTGCCAGCAGCTTAGTTGGACTAGCTCTAGGCGAGCAGTACTTC. Amino acid sequence: CASSLVGLALGEQYF.

The V gene is TRBV6-5, the J gene TRBJ1-2; TRBD1 is a possible D gene (5 bases). Germline CDR1 reads MNHEY; CDR2 reads SVGAGI. Trimming pared 6 bases from V and 0 bases from J, leaving 11 bases between. The CDR3 is made up of 14 amino acids. In nucleotides, the CDR3 is TGTGCCAGCAGACACGACAGAGCTAACTATGGCTACACCTTC. This translates into CASRHDRANYGYTF.

The CDR3 protein is CASSLDSRLNTEAFF. The CDR3 coding sequence is TGTGCCAGCAGTTTAGACAGCCGTTTGAACACTGAAGCTTTCTTT. The rearrangement joins TRBV27 to TRBJ1-1; TRBD1 might be the D (5 bases). Trimming left V 2 bases short and J 0 bases short, with 10 bases between. Germline assignment: CDR1 MNHEY and CDR2 SMNVEV (reference sequence). The CDR3 spans 15 residues.

This clone came up a few times. V is TRBV11-2 and J is TRBJ2-5; D unresolved. V lost 0 bases, J lost 5 bases, and 13 bases lay in between. The CDR3 loop spans 15 amino acids. The germline V gene has CDR1 SGHAT and CDR2 FQNNGV. The CDR3 DNA reads as TGTGCCAGCAGCTTAGATATACAATCGGAGGAGACCCAGTACTTC. Translating gives CASSLDIQSEETQYF.

The chain combines TRBV5-1 with TRBJ2-3, with D possibly matching TRBD1 (6 bases). Trimming shortened V by 4 bases and J by 0 bases, and 12 bases separated the two germline ends. This CDR3 contains 15 residues. Germline lookup yields CDR1 SGHRS and CDR2 YFSETQ. In DNA, the CDR3 is TGCGCCAGCAGCCCCCGGGACAAAAGCACAGATACGCAGTATTTT. Amino acid sequence: CASSPRDKSTDTQYF. Full variable domain (missing parts from reference TRBV5-1 and TRBJ2-3): KAGVTQTPRYLIKTRGQQVTLSCSPISGHRSVSWYQQTPGQGLQFLFEYFSETQRNKGNFPGRFSGRQFSNSRSEMNVSTLELGDSALYLCASSPRDKSTDTQYFGPGTRLTVL.

This clone is a singleton in its sample. The chain combines TRBV30 with TRBJ1-4, with TRBD1 matching over 7 bases. This CDR3 spans 12 amino acids. The V segment lost 1 base and the J segment 14 bases; nucleotides outside the gene matches: 7. Germline V gene data show CDR1 as GTSNPN and CDR2 as SVGIG (reference sequence). CDR3 DNA: TGTGCCTGGAGTGCTCCGACAGGGCAGCTGTTTTTT. It encodes CAWSAPTGQLFF.

The chain joins TRBV7-3 to TRBJ2-2, with 10 nucleotides matching TRBD2. J was trimmed by 0 bases and V by 2 bases; bases with no gene match: 15. Germline V CDR1 and CDR2: SGHTA, FQGTGA. The CDR3 has 21 amino acids. The CDR3 spells CASSLYGPWASGGPNTGELFF. The CDR3 region has the DNA TGTGCCAGCAGCTTATATGGGCCCTGGGCTAGCGGGGGCCCGAACACCGGGGAGCTGTTTTTT. Supplemented by reference TRBV7-3 and TRBJ2-2, the full variable domain reads GAGVSQTPSNKVTEKGKYVELRCDPISGHTALYWYRQSLGQGPEFLIYFQGTGAADDSGLPNDRFFAVRPEGSVSTLKIQRTERGDSAVYLCASSLYGPWASGGPNTGELFFGEGSRLTVL.

The DNA of the CDR3 is TGTGCCAGCAGCCAGGAGGGCCTAGCCAAAAACATTCAGTACTTC. It yields the protein CASSQEGLAKNIQYF. The rearrangement links TRBV3-1 (or the pseudogene TRBV3-2) to TRBJ2-4, with a weak D call TRBD2 (6 bases). Between the trimmed V and J ends, which lost 3 bases and 0 bases, there was a span of 9 bases. From germline, CDR1 is LGHDT and CDR2 YNNKEL (reference sequence). This CDR3 is built from 15 residues.